Listed below are T cell receptor beta chains from one sample, sequenced in a study of cytomegalovirus exposure and HLA in healthy donors. Some clones are missing from TCRdb's copy, which holds only in-frame ones; the method was immunoSEQ multiplex PCR. Reported are some 110,000 clones; the ten largest clones contain roughly 3.6%. Sequences were obtained from PBMCs. These receptors were obtained from a man aged 25-45 years in good health and CMV-seronegative. The CDR3 runs from the conserved cysteine through the conserved F or W.

j_call	v_call	cdr3_aa
TRBJ1-3	TRBV7-9	CASSLGQGAFGNTIYF
TRBJ2-6	TRBV5-1	CASSLSGTGGTGANVLTF
TRBJ1-2	TRBV6-1	CASSPGQGIYGYTF
TRBJ1-4	TRBV2	CASSEGLWQKNEKLFF
TRBJ2-1	TRBV5-6	CASSLADEQFF
TRBJ1-2	TRBV18	CASSLGGLNYGYTF
TRBJ2-7	TRBV6-5	CASSYTGGGSYEQYF
TRBJ2-3	TRBV5-1	CASRLGSGGAGDTQYF
TRBJ1-5	TRBV5-4	CASSLGGGSNQPQHF
TRBJ2-5	TRBV9	CASSVATGGTETQYF
TRBJ1-2	TRBV7-9	CASIASGIPNYGYTF
TRBJ1-1	TRBV30	CAWSVRDTEAFF
TRBJ1-4	TRBV6-6	CASSYAGRDEKLFF
TRBJ1-5	TRBV18	CASSPERGRGWDNQPQHF
TRBJ1-3	TRBV15	CATSRALSSGNTIYF
TRBJ1-4	TRBV6-5	CASSYKGADSEKLFF
TRBJ2-3	TRBV11-2	CASSLAGGQIF
TRBJ2-7	TRBV14	CASSSLGGSYEQYF
TRBJ2-1	TRBV5-1	CASSLISVNEQFF
TRBJ1-5	TRBV12-5	CASGLVRTEYQPQHF
TRBJ2-5	TRBV5-4	CASSRTGFGETQYF
TRBJ2-7	TRBV19	CASRNRTSGANYEQYF
TRBJ1-3	TRBV30	CAWSDGFGNTIYF
TRBJ2-5	TRBV4-1	CASSQVASGGEETQYF
TRBJ2-7	TRBV6-1	CASSRQGRTYEQYF
TRBJ2-3	TRBV14	CASSQDSPGQGTDTQYF
TRBJ2-7	TRBV5-4	CASSFQGLYEQYF
TRBJ1-2	TRBV27	CASSFRDRGQGYTF
TRBJ2-5	TRBV7-2	CASSSYQETQYF
TRBJ1-4	TRBV13	CASIQGAVCTSWETTNEKLFF
TRBJ2-1	TRBV5-1	CASSLTGRTDNEQFF
TRBJ2-6	TRBV27	CASGTLGIDKISGANVLTF
TRBJ2-3	TRBV6-5	CASSWTGLLSTDTQYF
TRBJ2-1	TRBV7-8	CASSFTTGSNEQFF
TRBJ2-6	TRBV25-1	CASSDVSGANVLTF
TRBJ1-2	TRBV5-4	CASSLLGGPYGYTF
TRBJ2-5	TRBV30	CAWSVRRAETQYF
TRBJ1-1	TRBV19	CASSIHRGNTEAFF
TRBJ1-1	TRBV7-2	CASSLVPGWMNTEAFF
TRBJ2-1	TRBV5-8	CASSLEGIKQFF
TRBJ1-5	TRBV5-8	CASSLVGQGRSANQPQHF
TRBJ2-1	TRBV25-1	CASSGPTGNTVNEQLF
TRBJ1-2	TRBV9	CASSRFQGGPGYTF
TRBJ2-3	TRBV7-2	CASSPRRAGVTQYF
TRBJ1-5	TRBV5-6	CASSLRGFNQPQHF
TRBJ2-7	TRBV30	CAWSPVGLGEQYF
TRBJ1-5	TRBV6-6	CASSYFQGNQPQHF
TRBJ2-5	TRBV19	CASSPLGRKGQGTQYF
TRBJ2-3	TRBV5-1	CASTSSGAPTDTQYF
TRBJ2-2	TRBV5-8	CASSLYRTWTGELFF
TRBJ1-3	TRBV29-1	CSVLGLGNTIYF
TRBJ2-3	TRBV14	CASSLGQGRRSTDTQYF
TRBJ2-7	TRBV10-3	CAISESGGRYEQYF